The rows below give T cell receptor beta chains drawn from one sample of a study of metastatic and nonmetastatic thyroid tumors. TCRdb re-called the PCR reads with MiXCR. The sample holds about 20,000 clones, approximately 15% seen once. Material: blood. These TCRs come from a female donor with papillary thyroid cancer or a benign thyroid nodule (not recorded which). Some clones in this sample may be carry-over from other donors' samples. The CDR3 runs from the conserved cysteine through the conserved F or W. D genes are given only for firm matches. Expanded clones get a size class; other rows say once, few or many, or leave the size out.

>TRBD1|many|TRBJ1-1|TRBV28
TGTGCCAGCAGTTTAAACAGGGGGCGTCTCACTGAAGCTTTCTTT
CASSLNRGRLTEAFF
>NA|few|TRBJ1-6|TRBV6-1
TGTGCCAGCAATCGGGGGGGCTCCTATAATTCACCCCTCCACTTT
CASNRGGSYNSPLHF
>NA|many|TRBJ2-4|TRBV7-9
TGTGCCAGCAGCTTAGAAGGTTTTGGAGCCAAAAACATTCAGTACTTC
CASSLEGFGAKNIQYF
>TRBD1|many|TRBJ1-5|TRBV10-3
TGTGCCATCAGTGAAGGGACAGAAAATCAGCCCCAGCATTTT
CAISEGTENQPQHF
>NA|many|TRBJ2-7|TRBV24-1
TGTGCCACCAGTGATTCAGGTCTAGGATCCTACGAGCAGTACTTC
CATSDSGLGSYEQYF
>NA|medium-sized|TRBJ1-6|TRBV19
TGTGCCAGTAGTACGTCAGGGGTCAATTCACCCCTCCACTTT
CASSTSGVNSPLHF
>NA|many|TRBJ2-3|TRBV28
TGTGCCAGCGGGACTCAAACCCCCGGGGATACGCAGTATTTT
CASGTQTPGDTQYF
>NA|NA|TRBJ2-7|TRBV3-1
TGTGCCAGCAGCCAAGGCAGTCCCTACGAGCAGTACTTC
CASSQGSPYEQYF
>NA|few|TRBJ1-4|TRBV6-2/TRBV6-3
TGTGCCAGCAGTTACGGCCGCGGGTCTTCTAATGAAAAACTGTTTTTT
CASSYGRGSSNEKLFF
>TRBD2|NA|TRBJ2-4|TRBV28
TGTGCCAGCAGTTTACTGTTCTTGGGGGGAGCGGGGTGGAACATTCAGTACTTC
CASSLLFLGGAGWNIQYF
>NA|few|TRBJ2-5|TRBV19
TGTGCCAGTAGTATGACGGGGGATCCGGGGGAGACCCAGTACTTC
CASSMTGDPGETQYF
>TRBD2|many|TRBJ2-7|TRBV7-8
TGTGCCAGCAGCTTCAAACGGACTAGCGGGGGGGCATCCCACTACGAGCAGTACTTC
CASSFKRTSGGASHYEQYF
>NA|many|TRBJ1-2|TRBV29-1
TGCAGCGTTGAAGACTCCGGGACGGTCCTTGAGGGCTACACCTTC
CSVEDSGTVLEGYTF
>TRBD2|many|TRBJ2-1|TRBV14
TGTGCCAGCAGCCGGAATAGCGGGAGCTCCTACAATGAGCAGTTCTTC
CASSRNSGSSYNEQFF
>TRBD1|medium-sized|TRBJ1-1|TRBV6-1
TGTGCCAGCAGTCCAACCGCCGGGACAGGCGAACACTTT
CASSPTAGTGEHF
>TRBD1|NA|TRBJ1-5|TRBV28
TGTGCCAGCAGCACCCAGGGGGCGGGATTGGAGACCCAGCATTTT
CASSTQGAGLETQHF
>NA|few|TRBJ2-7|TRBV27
TGTGCCAGCAGTTTGAGAGGGACGGCCTACGAGCAGTACTTC
CASSLRGTAYEQYF
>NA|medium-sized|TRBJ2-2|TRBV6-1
TGTGCCAGCAGAACGATACAGGTCACCGGGGAGCTGTTTTTT
CASRTIQVTGELFF
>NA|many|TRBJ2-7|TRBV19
TGTGCCAGTAGCTCGGCGGCCTCGGCCTACGAGCAGTACTTC
CASSSAASAYEQYF
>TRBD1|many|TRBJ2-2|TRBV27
TGTGCCAGCAGTTTCTTAGGACAGGGCTGGGAGCTGTTTTTT
CASSFLGQGWELFF
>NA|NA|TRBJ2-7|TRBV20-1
TGCAGTGCTAGAGATCTTAGGGTACCCCAAATCTACGAGCAGTACTTC
CSARDLRVPQIYEQYF
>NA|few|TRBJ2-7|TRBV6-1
TGTGCCAGCAGTGAAGGTTACTCCTACGAGCAGTACTTC
CASSEGYSYEQYF
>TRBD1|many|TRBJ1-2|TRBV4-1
TGCGCCAGCAGCCGGGCACAGGGGGATGGCTATGGCTACACCTTC
CASSRAQGDGYGYTF
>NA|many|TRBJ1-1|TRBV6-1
TGTGCCAGCACCCCCCTGGGCCCGGACATGAACACTGAAGCTTTCTTT
CASTPLGPDMNTEAFF
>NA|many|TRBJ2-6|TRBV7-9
TGTGCCAGCAGCCCCCTACGGGTGGGGGTTTTC
CASSPLRVGVF
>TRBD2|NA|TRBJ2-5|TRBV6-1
TGTGCCAGCATGACTGGGAACGGGGGGGTGTGGGAGACCCAGTACTTC
CASMTGNGGVWETQYF
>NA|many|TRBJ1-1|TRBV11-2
TGTGCCAGCAGCTTACGGGTGAACACTGAAGCTTTCTTT
CASSLRVNTEAFF
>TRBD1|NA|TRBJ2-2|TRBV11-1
TGTGCCAACAGCTCGAGACAGGGGAACACCGTGGAGCTGTTTTTT
CANSSRQGNTVELFF
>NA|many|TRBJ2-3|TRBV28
TGTGCCAGCAGTCGTGGGGGGGCTCAAGATACGCAGTATTTT
CASSRGGAQDTQYF
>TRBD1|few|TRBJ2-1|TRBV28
TGTGCCAGCAGTTTGGGTTTCCGGGACAGGGATGAGCAGTTCTTC
CASSLGFRDRDEQFF
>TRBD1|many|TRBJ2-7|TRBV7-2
TGTGCCAGCAGCCCAACAGGGGGCTCTTGGGACGAGCAGTACTTC
CASSPTGGSWDEQYF
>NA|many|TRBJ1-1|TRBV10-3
TGTGCCATCAGTTCATTTGGGGCTGAAGCTTTCTTT
CAISSFGAEAFF
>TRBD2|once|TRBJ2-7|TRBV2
TGTGCCAGCAGTCTGGCCGGGGGACTACCTACCTACGAGCAGTACTTC
CASSLAGGLPTYEQYF
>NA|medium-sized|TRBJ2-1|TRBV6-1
TGTGCCAGCAACGTATGGCAGACCATCTACAATGAGCAGTTCTTC
CASNVWQTIYNEQFF
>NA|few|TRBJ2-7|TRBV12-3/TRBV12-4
TGTGCCAGCAGGCCCACAGGAACCTACGAGCAGTACTTC
CASRPTGTYEQYF
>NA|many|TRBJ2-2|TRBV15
TGTGCCACCAGCAGAGATGGCGTAGCGTTACCCGGGGAGCTGTTTTTT
CATSRDGVALPGELFF
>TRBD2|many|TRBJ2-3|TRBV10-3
TGTGCCCACGGTAGCGGGAGGGAGACACGGGATACGCAGTATTTT
CAHGSGRETRDTQYF
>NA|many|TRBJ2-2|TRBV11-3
TGTGCCAGCAGCTTAGATGGGCTAGGCGGGGAGCTGTTTTTT
CASSLDGLGGELFF
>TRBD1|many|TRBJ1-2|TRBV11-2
TGTGCCAGCAGCTCCCCCCCTCCGGGACAGGGTAACTATGGCTACACCTTC
CASSSPPPGQGNYGYTF
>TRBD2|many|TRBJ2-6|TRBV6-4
TGTGCCAGCAGTGACTCGGGCGGGAGTGGGGCCAACGTCCTGACTTTC
CASSDSGGSGANVLTF
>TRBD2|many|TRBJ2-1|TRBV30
TGTGCCTGGAGTGTACTAGCGTTCGATGAGCAGTTCTTC
CAWSVLAFDEQFF
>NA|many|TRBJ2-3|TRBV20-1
TGCAGTGCTAGTGTCACTAGATCCACAGATACGCAGTATTTT
CSASVTRSTDTQYF
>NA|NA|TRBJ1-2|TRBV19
TGTGCCAGTAGTATGGGTGGGGAGATCGGTGATGGCTACACCTTC
CASSMGGEIGDGYTF
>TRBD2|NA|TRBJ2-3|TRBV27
TGTGCCAGCAGTTTATCTAGCGGGGACCGCATGGGTACGCAGTATTTT
CASSLSSGDRMGTQYF
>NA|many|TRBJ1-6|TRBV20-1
TGCAGTGCTAGACCGGGGGGCGCGATCTCTTCACCCCTCCACTTT
CSARPGGAISSPLHF
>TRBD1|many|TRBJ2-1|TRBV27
TGTGCCAGCAGTTTATTCCCGGACAGGGGAGGAGAGGAGCAGTTCTTC
CASSLFPDRGGEEQFF
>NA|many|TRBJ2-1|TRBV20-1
TGCAGTGCTAGGTCTCAGGCAATACACCGGAATGAGCAGTTCTTC
CSARSQAIHRNEQFF
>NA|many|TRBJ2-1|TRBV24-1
TGTGCCACCAGTGAAAAGGGTACAGGCTACAATGAGCAGTTCTTC
CATSEKGTGYNEQFF
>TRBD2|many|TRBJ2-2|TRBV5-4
TGTGCCAGCAGCATCTCGTTCGCGGGGGAGACCGGGGAGCTGTTTTTT
CASSISFAGETGELFF
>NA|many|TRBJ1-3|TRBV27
TGTGCCAGCAGTGACACGGTCTACGGAAACACCATATATTTT
CASSDTVYGNTIYF
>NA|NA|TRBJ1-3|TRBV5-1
TGCGCCAGCAGCCCCCAGGGGATTGGAAACACCATATATTTT
CASSPQGIGNTIYF
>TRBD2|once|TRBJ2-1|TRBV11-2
TGTGCCAGCAGCTCCCGCAGCGGGAGAAGGAGGAATGAGCAGTTCTTC
CASSSRSGRRRNEQFF
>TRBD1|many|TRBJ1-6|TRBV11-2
TGTGCCAGCAGCTGGGCAGGGGGAAAAACACCCCTCCACTTT
CASSWAGGKTPLHF